The next 16 T cell receptor beta chains were all read from a single sample in a study of OX40 agonist ivuxolimab in advanced cancers. Library preparation used the immunoSEQ multiplex PCR assay. Held by TCRdb, this immuneACCESS table contains in-frame sequences only and omits some clones. Under half of the omission traces to an unresolved V gene where checked; the cause of the rest is unknown. For this sample there are tens of thousands of clones; around 85% appear just once. The ten most abundant clones make up over 3% of the sample. Sequencing used CD4+ or CD8+ T cells sorted from blood, obtained in a trial of the OX40 agonist ivuxolimab. All receptors derive from an adult with an advanced solid tumor such as melanoma, head and neck, liver or kidney cancer.

The chain is built from TRBV19 and TRBJ2-7; weak D call: TRBD1 (6 bases). The V end was cut by 4 bases, the J end by 7 bases, with 14 bases between. This CDR3 comprises 13 residues. The V gene's germline CDR1 is LNHDA and CDR2 SQIVND (reference sequence). In DNA form, the CDR3 reads TGTGCCAGTAGTACGGGACAACCTACAGAGCAGTACTTC. Translated: CASSTGQPTEQYF. Full variable domain (remainder filled in from reference TRBV19 and TRBJ2-7): DGGITQSPKYLFRKEGQNVTLSCEQNLNHDAMYWYRQDPGQGLRLIYYSQIVNDFQKGDIAEGYSVSREKKESFPLTVTSAQKNPTAFYLCASSTGQPTEQYFGPGTRLTVT.

The V and J genes are TRBV6-5 and TRBJ2-1, with no clear D. This CDR3 region has 12 residues. The ends were cut back, 2 bases at V and 7 bases at J, with 6 bases in the middle. CDR1 MNHEY and CDR2 SVGAGI come from the germline V gene. In nucleotides, the CDR3 is TGTGCCAGCAGTTACCCACAGAATGAGCAGTTCTTC. The encoded protein is CASSYPQNEQFF.

The chain couples TRBV4-1 to TRBJ2-3; D is unresolved. CDR3 length: 14 amino acids. V was cut by 5 bases and J by 4 bases, with 13 bases left in between. Germline V gene sequence: CDR1 MGHRA, CDR2 YSYEKL. Here the CDR3 reads CASSVVLGPDTQYF. As DNA, the CDR3 is TGCGCCAGCAGCGTGGTCCTAGGCCCAGATACGCAGTATTTT.

The V gene is TRBV9, the J gene TRBJ2-2, with no clear D. Between the trimmed V and J ends, which lost 2 bases and 3 bases, there was a span of 14 bases. The CDR3 is made up of 16 amino acids. Germline lookup yields CDR1 SGDLS and CDR2 YYNGEE. As DNA, the CDR3 is TGTGCCAGCAGCGTGACCGCCTTCGGGTACACCGGGGAGCTGTTTTTT. Translation: CASSVTAFGYTGELFF.

This chain links TRBV7-2 with TRBJ2-7, with 9 bases lining up with TRBD2. V lost 6 bases and J lost 3; bases outside the gene matches: 12. The CDR3 contains 16 residues. CDR1 and CDR2 (germline): SGHTA, FQGNSA. CDR3 coding DNA: TGTGCCAGCAGACCGATGACTAGCGGACTGTACTACGAGCAGTACTTC. It is translated as CASRPMTSGLYYEQYF. Full variable domain (outside the CDR3, taken from reference TRBV7-2 and TRBJ2-7): GAGVSQSPSNKVTEKGKDVELRCDPISGHTALYWYRQSLGQGLEFLIYFQGNSAPDKSGLPSDRFSAERTGGSVSTLTIQRTQQEDSAVYLCASRPMTSGLYYEQYFGPGTRLTVT.

This clone has just one count. The chain joins TRBV28 to TRBJ1-5; TRBD1 might be the D (5 bases). The CDR3 contains 16 residues. V lost 5 bases and J 6 bases, leaving 20 bases between the germline ends. Germline lookup yields CDR1 MDHEN and CDR2 SYDVKM. The CDR3 is CASSHRKHPRGQPQHF. In nucleotides, the CDR3 is TGTGCCAGCAGTCACCGGAAACACCCGAGGGGTCAGCCCCAGCATTTT.

This clone was found once. The chain couples TRBV9 to TRBJ2-7; D is possibly TRBD2 (5 bases). Germline V gene lookup returns CDR1 SGDLS and CDR2 YYNGEE. CDR3 length: 16 amino acids. V shed 3 bases and J shed 3 bases, with 19 bases lying between them. The CDR3: CASSGDPKASNYEQYF. The DNA for the CDR3 is TGTGCCAGCAGCGGCGATCCCAAGGCTAGCAACTACGAGCAGTACTTC.

The rearrangement uses TRBV7-9 and TRBJ1-1; D is ambiguous. The V and J ends lost 10 bases and 5 bases respectively, with 14 bases between them. The germline V gene encodes CDR1 SEHNR and CDR2 FQNEAQ (reference sequence). The CDR3 is 12 amino acids. CDR3 in DNA: TGTGCCACCTCAAGTACGGGGACTGAAGCTTTCTTT. It encodes CATSSTGTEAFF.

For this clone: The same CDR3 arises from other DNA sequences in this sample as well. In DNA, the CDR3 is TGTGCCAGCAGTTTTAGGGACAGCTACGAGCAGTACTTC. Translation gives CASSFRDSYEQYF. The V call is TRBV27, the J call TRBJ2-7, with 7 bases that match TRBD1. The V segment lost 3 bases and the J segment 3 bases; nucleotides outside the gene matches: 2. The CDR3 has 13 amino acids. CDR1 is MNHEY, CDR2 SMNVEV, per germline (reference sequence).

The chain couples TRBV19 to TRBJ2-7; tentative D call: TRBD1 (7 bases). Between the trimmed V and J ends, which lost 5 bases and 5 bases, there was a span of 16 bases. Germline V gene data show CDR1 as LNHDA and CDR2 as SQIVND (reference sequence). The CDR3 covers 14 residues. The CDR3 region has the DNA TGTGCCAGTAGTGATACGGGACAGCGGGACGAGCAGTACTTC. Its protein product is CASSDTGQRDEQYF. The full variable domain, rest sourced from reference TRBV19 and TRBJ2-7, is DGGITQSPKYLFRKEGQNVTLSCEQNLNHDAMYWYRQDPGQGLRLIYYSQIVNDFQKGDIAEGYSVSREKKESFPLTVTSAQKNPTAFYLCASSDTGQRDEQYFGPGTRLTVT.

This chain connects TRBV25-1 to TRBJ2-1; 7 bases align to TRBD2. Losses at the gene ends were 2 bases for V and 8 bases for J; bases not matched to a gene: 18. Germline lookup yields CDR1 MGHDK and CDR2 SYGVNS. The CDR3 covers 18 residues. CDR3 nucleotide sequence: TGTGCCAGCAGTGAAAGAGGGAGGGGACTCCCATGGGGCGATGAGCAGTTCTTC. Translating it yields CASSERGRGLPWGDEQFF.

This clone was seen a single time. This rearrangement joins TRBV7-9 to TRBJ2-7; tentatively, D is TRBD1 or TRBD2 (5 bases each). Trimming shortened V by 4 bases and J by 2 bases, and 12 bases separated the two germline ends. CDR3 size: 14 residues. Germline values: CDR1 SEHNR, CDR2 FQNEAQ (reference sequence). The CDR3 here is CASSSGTLAYEQYF. In nucleotides, the CDR3 is TGTGCCAGCAGCTCCGGGACGTTGGCCTACGAGCAGTACTTC.

The rearrangement uses TRBV7-2 and TRBJ2-4; a weak D match, TRBD2 (6 bases). Trimming removed 1 base from V and 3 bases from J, with 16 bases in between. This CDR3 is 17 amino acids long. Germline CDR1 is SGHTA and CDR2 is FQGNSA. CDR3 protein: CASSLVIRKGGKNIQYF. The CDR3 DNA is TGTGCCAGCAGCTTAGTAATTAGAAAGGGAGGCAAAAACATTCAGTACTTC.

This chain joins TRBV30 and TRBJ1-1, with D unresolved. CDR3 length: 12 residues. The V gene lost 7 bases and the J gene lost 3 bases, with 12 bases spanning the gap. Germline CDR1 reads GTSNPN; CDR2 reads SVGIG (reference sequence). The CDR3 DNA sequence: TGTGCCTCCGTTCCCCTCTACACTGAAGCTTTCTTT. It encodes CASVPLYTEAFF.

This chain links TRBV7-6 with TRBJ1-1; TRBD1 aligns across 7 bases. CDR3 length equals 15 residues. The V segment lost 5 bases and the J segment 4 bases; nucleotides outside the gene matches: 10. Germline V gene data show CDR1 as SGHVS and CDR2 as FNYEAQ. The CDR3 DNA is TGTGCCAGCAGCCCCACCCGGCAGGGGGGCACTGAAGCTTTCTTT. It yields the protein CASSPTRQGGTEAFF.

This chain links TRBV27 with TRBJ2-1; no definite D call. The V gene lost 6 bases and the J gene lost 0 bases, with 15 bases spanning the gap. The CDR3 extends over 16 amino acids. Germline CDR1 MNHEY, CDR2 SMNVEV (reference sequence). This CDR3 reads CASSIFPASSYNEQFF. The CDR3 bases are TGTGCCAGCAGCATTTTTCCGGCTAGCTCCTACAATGAGCAGTTCTTC.